One sample yielded the 7 T cell receptor beta chains listed below, sequenced in a study of blood T cells in healthy people across ages. The use of a sample-barcoded 5' primer and a J-beta primer mix characterized a second PCR of roughly 6 to 11 cycles. TCRdb redid the calling of the 5' RACE reads with MiXCR, one entry per CDR3 protein. The sample contains under 850,000 distinct CDR3 sequences, under 40% of which appear only once. Material: blood. The receptors here all came from a man younger than 35 in good health.

This chain connects TRBV12-3 or TRBV12-4 to TRBJ1-2; 9 bases map to TRBD1. With 6 bases clipped from V and 3 bases from J, the junction kept 5 bases outside the gene matches. This CDR3 has 14 residues. CDR3 in amino acids: CASRDRDRDYGYTF. CDR3 nucleotide sequence: TGTGCCAGCAGAGACCGGGACAGGGACTATGGCTACACCTTC.

This clonotype was detected many times. The V gene is TRBV4-3, the J gene TRBJ2-7, with 8 bases lining up with TRBD1. The CDR3 sequence is 16 residues long. Looked up from germline, CDR1 is LGHNA and CDR2 is YSLEER. V lost 1 base to trimming and J lost 2 bases; unmatched junction nucleotides: 7. CDR3 nucleotide sequence: TGCGCCAGCAGCCAAGCACGGACAGGGCTAACCTACGAGCAGTACTTC. It yields the protein CASSQARTGLTYEQYF.

The V gene is TRBV7-9, the J gene TRBJ2-2; tentatively, D is TRBD2 (6 bases). The V gene lost 7 bases and the J gene lost 2 bases, with 23 bases spanning the gap. The CDR3 consists of 18 residues. The germline V gene has CDR1 SEHNR and CDR2 FQNEAQ (reference sequence). Written as DNA, the CDR3 is TGTGCCAGCATCCACCAAGGCAGGGAGGTTGAAAACACCGGGGAGCTGTTTTTT. It translates to CASIHQGREVENTGELFF. The full variable domain, with the rest looked up from reference TRBV7-9 and TRBJ2-2, is DTGVSQNPRHKITKRGQNVTFRCDPISEHNRLYWYRQTLGQGPEFLTYFQNEAQLEKSRLLSDRFSAERPKGSFSTLEIQRTEQGDSAMYLCASIHQGREVENTGELFFGEGSRLTVL.

The chain joins TRBV14 to TRBJ2-1; D gene uncertain. V was cut by 3 bases and J by 12 bases, with 18 bases left in between. CDR1 and CDR2 (germline): SGHDN, FVKESK. This CDR3 is built from 14 residues. CDR3: CASSHADHDRGQFF. CDR3 sequence (DNA): TGTGCCAGCAGCCATGCCGATCATGACCGCGGGCAGTTCTTC.

The chain recombines TRBV3-1 with TRBJ2-5, with 8 nucleotides matching TRBD1. Germline V gene data show CDR1 as LGHDT and CDR2 as YNNKEL (reference sequence). The CDR3 has 14 residues. The junction had 6 bases not matched to a gene; V was cut back by 4 bases and J by 5 bases. The CDR3 region has the DNA TGTGCCAGCAGCCGGACAGGGTACCCGGAGACCCAGTACTTC. Translating gives CASSRTGYPETQYF.

The gene calls are TRBV12-3 or TRBV12-4 and TRBJ2-5; D possibly corresponds to TRBD2 (6 bases). V was pared by 4 bases and J by 4 bases, with 13 bases between. The CDR3 extends over 14 amino acids. CDR3 sequence (DNA): TGTGCCAGCAGTTGGGGGGTTAGTAGAGAGACCCAGTACTTC. The encoded protein is CASSWGVSRETQYF.

This clonotype was observed a handful of times. The V call is TRBV4-3, the J call TRBJ1-1; D is unclear. From germline, CDR1 is LGHNA and CDR2 YSLEER. V was pared by 1 base and J by 4 bases, with 4 bases between. The CDR3 has 12 residues. CDR3 sequence (DNA): TGCGCCAGCAGCCAAGGCCCCACTGAAGCTTTCTTT. This codes for CASSQGPTEAFF.